This TCR beta chain is drawn from a study of T-cell reconstitution after alpha-beta-depleted transplantation in children (TCRdb year 2016). Turning to the overall study: The study quantitatively tracked T-cell immune reconstitution after TCRalphabeta/CD19-depleted allogeneic hematopoietic cell transplantation in children using TCR repertoire profiling.

Library preparation employed PCR. Sequencing relied on an Illumina HiSeq 2500. TCR library preparation used molecular barcoding, with unique molecular identifiers applied to normalize quantification of the TCRbeta repertoire. TCRdb redid the processing of the public reads, applying fastp at Q25 and MiXCR, and retained in-frame beta chains. For every CDR3 protein sequence, its rows merge into one entry that carries the most common genes and DNA. Recorded for this sample are more than 85,000 distinct CDR3 sequences; about 9.3% of them occurred a single time. The ten largest clones take up approximately 7.9% of the sample. CDR1 is given as MNHEY and CDR2 as SVGEGT, both from the germline V gene. The CDR3 runs 13 amino acids, cysteine and phenylalanine included. Only the CDR3 part of the read is kept: 39 bases, read in frame from the first base. Deletion took 2 bases off V and 2 bases off J, with a span of 7 bases between the germline ends.

This clonotype was seen at least ten times. Its antigen is still unknown. Per-nucleotide qualities are absent, and no much larger clonotype sits a single base away. The receptor was derived from a human donor who donated a stem cell graft to a child with acute lymphoblastic leukemia. Material: PBMCs from the stem cell graft donor, obtained from the stem cell graft. The rearrangement joined TRBV6-2 or TRBV6-3 to TRBJ2-7, with an unclear D gene assignment. The CDR3 loop reads CASSYRAAYEQYF. The DNA reads TGTGCCAGCAGTTACAGGGCAGCCTACGAGCAGTACTTC.